The clone carrying this T cell receptor (beta chain) came up once. This record comes from a study of blood T cell repertoires in COVID-19. Study in general: COVID-19 samples collected from the United States, Italy and Spain covered acute and convalescent phases. PBMCs, B-cell-depleted T cells, or T cells were the source of the cDNA or gDNA that made up the material.

TCRdb keeps only in-frame clones here, not all; method: immunoSEQ multiplex PCR. The profile shows some 130,000 clones, about 76% of them singletons. The CDR3 has 11 residues. Germline V gene sequence: CDR1 MNHEY, CDR2 SVGAGI. V shed 9 bases and J 10 bases; nucleotides not matched to a gene: 8. The specimen was peripheral blood. This receptor was identified in a woman in her sixties or seventies with active or convalescent COVID-19. The rearrangement joins TRBV6-5 to TRBJ1-1, with TRBD1 identical over 7 bases. Here the CDR3 DNA reads TGTGCCAGTACAGGGGAGGTTGGAGCTTTCTTT. Translation gives CASTGEVGAFF.